What follows are 20 T cell receptor beta chains derived from one specimen sequenced in a study of T cells in women clearing cervical HPV infection (dated by TCRdb to about 2018). The library was made by the immunoSEQ multiplex PCR assay. This is the immuneACCESS table as TCRdb keeps it, with only in-frame sequences that have V and J called. A part of the clones is gone; compared with another copy, unresolved V genes explain less than half, and the rest is unexplained. This sample's listing comprises fewer than 35,000 clones. The top ten hold approximately 8.3% of the sample. Sequenced: blood buffy coat. Receptors were obtained from a woman aged 18-70 years with a cervical HPV16 infection that either progressed to CIN3+ or cleared (not recorded which).

A remark on this clone: An end of the junction does not agree with germline; a read error may underlie this. From the germline J gene comes the end of the CDR3, since the read stops 3 residues before it. This chain joins TRBV7-9 and TRBJ2-7; D unresolved. Germline loops: CDR1 SEHNR, CDR2 FQNEAQ (reference sequence). The CDR3 is 12 amino acids. The CDR3 sequence is CSSRSQAYEQYF. The covered CDR3 bases are TGTTCCAGCAGGTCTCAGGCCTACGAG. The variable domain in full, completed from reference TRBV7-9 and TRBJ2-7, reads DTGVSQNPRHKITKRGQNVTFRCDPISEHNRLYWYRQTLGQGPEFLTYFQNEAQLEKSRLLSDRFSAERPKGSFSTLEIQRTEQGDSAMYLCSSRSQAYEQYFGPGTRLTVT.

With regard to this clone: The CDR3 extends 3 residues past the end of the read, so its final part is completed from the germline J gene. This sequence joins TRBV10-1 and TRBJ2-7, with 7 bases lining up with TRBD2. Germline trimming cut 5 bases from V and 3 bases from J; bases unmatched to any gene: 7. This CDR3 has 14 residues. Germline V lookup: CDR1 WNHNN, CDR2 SYGVQD (reference sequence). The DNA read from the CDR3 is TGCGCCAGCAGTTCGGGGGAGGGCCGCTACGAG. Translation: CASSSGEGRYE. The complete CDR3 reads CASSSGEGRYEQYF.

Comment on this clone: Read coverage stops 3 residues before the CDR3 terminus; the germline J gene supplies the remainder. This sequence joins TRBV9 and TRBJ1-2; 9 nucleotides line up with TRBD1. Per the germline V gene, CDR1 is SGDLS and CDR2 is YYNGEE. This CDR3 region has 14 residues. The V and J ends lost 4 bases and 4 bases, in that order; junction bases with no gene match: 5. Incomplete CDR3 DNA: TGTGCCAGCAGCAAGACAGGGGGATTCTATGGC. Its protein is CASSKTGGFYG. The full CDR3 protein reads CASSKTGGFYGYTF.

Note on this clone: The CDR3 goes on 3 residues after the read ends, and that part is filled in from the germline J gene. The rearrangement uses TRBV7-2 and TRBJ2-1; 8 nucleotides match TRBD2. This CDR3 has 15 residues. Germline assignment: CDR1 SGHTA and CDR2 FQGNSA. J was trimmed by 5 bases and V by 5 bases; bases with no gene match: 8. CDR3 DNA, as far as it was read: TGTGCCAGCAGCCCCCTTGCGGGGGGTAACAATGAG. Translated: CASSPLAGGNNE. The complete CDR3 protein is CASSPLAGGNNEQFF.

Turning to this clone: The CDR3 goes on 3 residues after the read ends, and that part is filled in from the germline J gene. The chain couples TRBV19 to TRBJ2-2; the D is unclear. This CDR3 spans 13 amino acids. The V gene's germline CDR1 is LNHDA and CDR2 SQIVND (reference sequence). The V end lost 3 bases, the J end lost 6 bases, and 8 bases lay between the germline ends. The DNA read from the CDR3 is TGTGCCAGTAGTATGGGTAGGGCCGGGGAG. Its protein is CASSMGRAGE. The whole CDR3 protein is CASSMGRAGELFF. Complete variable domain (other parts from reference TRBV19 and TRBJ2-2): DGGITQSPKYLFRKEGQNVTLSCEQNLNHDAMYWYRQDPGQGLRLIYYSQIVNDFQKGDIAEGYSVSREKKESFPLTVTSAQKNPTAFYLCASSMGRAGELFFGEGSRLTVL.

About this clone itself: The observed sequence ends 3 residues before the CDR3 terminus, with the missing tail filled in from the germline J gene. J is TRBJ1-5 and V is TRBV19; D uncertain. The ends were cut back, 2 bases at V and 5 bases at J, with 13 bases in the middle. Germline V gene sequence: CDR1 LNHDA, CDR2 SQIVND (reference sequence). The CDR3 totals 15 residues. The part of the CDR3 DNA that was read is TGTGCCAGTAGTATAAGTACAGCAACCCATCAGCCC. It codes for CASSISTATHQP. The CDR3 reads in full as CASSISTATHQPQHF.

Concerning this clone itself: The CDR3 is cut off 3 residues early in the read; its end comes from the germline J gene. This chain connects TRBV5-1 to TRBJ1-1; D is perhaps TRBD1 (6 bases). V was pared by 4 bases and J by 1 base, with 14 bases between. The CDR3 is 15 residues long. Germline V lookup: CDR1 SGHRS, CDR2 YFSETQ. CDR3 DNA, as far as it was read: TGCGCCAGCAGCCTTTCACAGGGAGGGAACACTGAA. It codes for CASSLSQGGNTE. The full-length CDR3 reads as CASSLSQGGNTEAFF.

For this clone: Read coverage stops 3 residues before the CDR3 terminus; the germline J gene supplies the remainder. This chain joins TRBV13 and TRBJ2-5; 10 bases align to TRBD2. The CDR3 extends over 15 amino acids. Germline V CDR1 and CDR2: PRHDT, FYEKMQ (reference sequence). The trim removed 4 bases at V and 5 bases at J, leaving 7 bases unmatched. CDR3 loop: CASSSGLAARETQYF. The CDR3 DNA, read in part, is TGTGCCAGCAGCTCCGGACTAGCGGCGAGGGAGACC.

Notes on this clone: Read sequence stops 3 residues before the CDR3 end, and the germline J gene provides the missing end. The chain employs TRBV2 and TRBJ2-5; a possible D gene is TRBD2 (5 bases). CDR3 size: 14 residues. Trimming stripped 5 bases from V and 0 bases from J, with 10 bases between. Germline values: CDR1 SNHLY, CDR2 FYNNEI. This CDR3 reads CASSQSGNQETQYF. The CDR3 bases that were read are TGTGCCAGCAGTCAGAGCGGAAACCAAGAGACC.

Of note for this clone: From the germline J gene comes the end of the CDR3, since the read stops 3 residues before it. The same CDR3 also results from other DNA sequences found in this sample. The genes are TRBV2 and TRBJ1-1; D unresolved. The V gene's germline CDR1 is SNHLY and CDR2 FYNNEI. CDR3 length: 13 residues. The CDR3 is CASTETLSYEAFF. The part of the CDR3 DNA that was read is TGTGCCAGCACCGAGACATTATCCTACGAG. The full variable domain, its missing parts supplied by reference TRBV2 and TRBJ1-1, is EPEVTQTPSHQVTQMGQEVILRCVPISNHLYFYWYRQILGQKVEFLVSFYNNEISEKSEIFDDQFSVERPDGSNFTLKIRSTKLEDSAMYFCASTETLSYEAFFGQGTRLTVV.

To note about this clone: With the read ending 3 residues before the CDR3 end, the germline J gene is used to fill in that end. The chain is built from TRBV2 and TRBJ1-5; TRBD1 matches at 9 bases. Looked up from germline, CDR1 is SNHLY and CDR2 is FYNNEI. The CDR3 covers 16 residues. After removal of 6 bases from V and 0 bases from J, the junction contained 6 bases not matched to a gene. The sequenced CDR3 bases are TGTGCCAGCAGAGGGACAGGGAAATATAGCAATCAGCCC. This gives the protein CASRGTGKYSNQP. The CDR3 in its entirety is CASRGTGKYSNQPQHF. Supplemented by reference TRBV2 and TRBJ1-5, the full variable domain reads EPEVTQTPSHQVTQMGQEVILRCVPISNHLYFYWYRQILGQKVEFLVSFYNNEISEKSEIFDDQFSVERPDGSNFTLKIRSTKLEDSAMYFCASRGTGKYSNQPQHFGDGTRLSIL.

A note on this clone: The CDR3 goes on 3 residues after the read ends, and that part is filled in from the germline J gene. This chain uses TRBV19 with TRBJ2-3; 12 bases are a match to TRBD2. Germline V gene data show CDR1 as LNHDA and CDR2 as SQIVND (reference sequence). The CDR3 covers 16 residues. The CDR3 sequence: CASSPLAGGIQETQYF. The CDR3 bases that were read are TGTGCCAGTAGTCCTCTAGCGGGAGGGATCCAAGAGACG.

About this clone: The read terminates 3 residues ahead of where the CDR3 ends, so the germline J gene completes it. V gene TRBV5-4 combines with J gene TRBJ2-3, with D possibly being TRBD2 (7 bases). Germline-derived CDR1 and CDR2 are SGHNT and YYREEE (reference sequence). Deletions cut 10 bases from V and 0 bases from J, with 15 bases between. This CDR3 contains 14 residues. The CDR3 DNA, read in part, is TGTGCCTGCACGGGGGGCGAAAGCACAGATACG. Translated, it gives CACTGGESTDT. The whole CDR3 region reads CACTGGESTDTQYF.

A word on this clone: Read coverage stops 3 residues before the CDR3 terminus; the germline J gene supplies the remainder. This chain uses TRBV2 with TRBJ1-3; D is undetermined. The CDR3 contains 13 residues. Per germline, CDR1 SNHLY and CDR2 FYNNEI. V shed 4 bases and J shed 1 base, with 5 bases lying between them. The CDR3 protein is CASSVVSGNTIYF. The sequenced part of the CDR3 DNA is TGTGCCAGCAGTGTTGTATCTGGAAACACC.

Details on this clone: The read is 3 residues too short to cover the CDR3 end, so that end is filled in from the germline J gene. This rearrangement joins TRBV7-2 to TRBJ2-3; weak D call: TRBD2 (6 bases). Germline V lookup: CDR1 SGHTA, CDR2 FQGNSA. Trimming pared 5 bases from V and 1 base from J, leaving 13 bases between. This CDR3 spans 15 amino acids. The CDR3 DNA, read in part, is TGTGCCAGCAGCCCGCACCCGGGGGGCACAGATACG. Translated, it gives CASSPHPGGTDT. The whole CDR3 sequence reads CASSPHPGGTDTQYF. The full variable domain, in which reference TRBV7-2 and TRBJ2-3 provide the parts outside the CDR3, is GAGVSQSPSNKVTEKGKDVELRCDPISGHTALYWYRQSLGQGLEFLIYFQGNSAPDKSGLPSDRFSAERTGGSVSTLTIQRTQQEDSAVYLCASSPHPGGTDTQYFGPGTRLTVL.

A word on this clone: Read coverage stops 3 residues before the CDR3 terminus; the germline J gene supplies the remainder. This chain links TRBV13 with TRBJ1-2, with D unclear. Per germline, CDR1 PRHDT and CDR2 FYEKMQ (reference sequence). The CDR3 contains 14 residues. The ends were cut back, 0 bases at V and 3 bases at J, with 8 bases in the middle. The CDR3 sequence: CASSLGVSDYGYTF. The DNA read from the CDR3 is TGTGCCAGCAGCTTAGGCGTCAGCGACTATGGC.

Concerning this clone: The read comes to an end 3 residues before the CDR3 does, leaving the germline J gene to fill in the end. The chain couples TRBV19 to TRBJ1-6; tentative D call: TRBD1 (5 bases). Trimming cost V 6 bases and J 7 bases, with 10 bases left between them. Looked up from germline, CDR1 is LNHDA and CDR2 is SQIVND (reference sequence). The CDR3 runs 13 residues. CDR3 bases read: TGTGCCAGTAGCCAGGGTGGGAATTCACCC. It specifies CASSQGGNSP. The whole CDR3 is CASSQGGNSPLHF.

As to this clone: With the read ending 3 residues before the CDR3 end, the germline J gene is used to fill in that end. V is TRBV5-1 and J is TRBJ2-1; TRBD2 agrees at 9 bases. CDR3 length: 16 residues. V shed 0 bases, J shed 5 bases, and the junction held 6 bases outside the gene matches. Germline assignment: CDR1 SGHRS and CDR2 YFSETQ. The sequenced part of the CDR3 DNA is TGCGCCAGCAGCTTGGTCCTAGCGGGATACAACAATGAG. Protein sequence: CASSLVLAGYNNE. The CDR3, in full, reads CASSLVLAGYNNEQFF.

Remarks on this clone: The CDR3 end lies 3 residues beyond the end of the read and is filled in from the germline J gene. The V gene is TRBV10-3, the J gene TRBJ1-4; D might be TRBD1 (5 bases). The CDR3 covers 15 residues. Looked up from germline, CDR1 is ENHRY and CDR2 is SYGVKD. The CDR3 sequence: CAISAVETGANVLFF. CDR3 DNA, as far as it was read: TGTGCCATCAGTGCGGTAGAAACTGGGGCCAACGTA.

To note about this clone: The CDR3 extends 3 residues past the end of the read, so its final part is completed from the germline J gene. The chain is built from TRBV5-1 and TRBJ2-2, with TRBD2 matching 11 bases. CDR1 and CDR2 from the germline V gene are SGHRS and YFSETQ. The V gene end was trimmed by 0 bases and the J gene end by 8 bases; junction bases not matched to a gene: 9. The CDR3 sequence is 17 residues long. The CDR3 sequence is CASSLEGATSGSGELFF. CDR3 DNA, as far as it was read: TGCGCCAGCAGCTTGGAAGGTGCTACTAGCGGGAGTGGGGAG. Drawing the rest from reference TRBV5-1 and TRBJ2-2, the complete variable domain is KAGVTQTPRYLIKTRGQQVTLSCSPISGHRSVSWYQQTPGQGLQFLFEYFSETQRNKGNFPGRFSGRQFSNSRSEMNVSTLELGDSALYLCASSLEGATSGSGELFFGEGSRLTVL.